This is a list of T cell receptor beta chains from one sample in a study of T-cell reconstitution after alpha-beta-depleted transplantation in children. TCRdb reanalysed the PCR reads using MiXCR and keeps one entry per CDR3 protein. This sample has a few hundred thousand distinct CDR3 sequences; about an eighth occur once, and the top ten carry about 4.5%. The sequencing used PBMCs, collected from the stem cell graft. These TCRs come from a human donor who donated a stem cell graft to a child with Fanconi anemia. Each CDR3 is given with its conserved first and last residue. The D gene is left open where the match is weak. Only some rows state a clone size, as once, few, many or a class for expanded clones.

CDR3 protein: CSAGSTNEKLFF
CDR3 DNA: TGCAGCGCGGGGTCTACTAATGAAAAACTGTTTTTT
D gene: -
clone size: -
V gene: TRBV29-1
J gene: TRBJ1-4

CDR3 protein: CASSFQGVGGMNQPQHF
CDR3 DNA: TGTGCCAGCAGCTTCCAAGGGGTGGGAGGCATGAATCAGCCCCAGCATTTT
D gene: -
clone size: -
V gene: TRBV7-9
J gene: TRBJ1-5

CDR3 protein: CASSWTSGGHTGELFF
CDR3 DNA: TGTGCCAGCAGTTGGACTAGCGGGGGCCATACCGGGGAGCTGTTTTTT
D gene: TRBD2
clone size: -
V gene: TRBV12-3/TRBV12-4
J gene: TRBJ2-2

CDR3 protein: CASSLVGISPDTQYF
CDR3 DNA: TGTGCCAGCAGCTTAGTCGGGATTTCCCCAGATACGCAGTATTTT
D gene: -
clone size: many
V gene: TRBV11-2
J gene: TRBJ2-3

CDR3 protein: CSVEAGADTQYF
CDR3 DNA: TGCAGCGTTGAAGCTGGGGCAGATACGCAGTATTTT
D gene: -
clone size: few
V gene: TRBV29-1
J gene: TRBJ2-3

CDR3 protein: CASSLTGGRNTEAFF
CDR3 DNA: TGTGCCAGCAGCTTAACCGGGGGCAGGAACACTGAAGCTTTCTTT
D gene: -
clone size: few
V gene: TRBV7-2
J gene: TRBJ1-1

CDR3 protein: CASSSIQRDLYEQYF
CDR3 DNA: TGTGCCAGCAGCTCTATACAGAGGGATTTATACGAGCAGTACTTC
D gene: -
clone size: -
V gene: TRBV7-8
J gene: TRBJ2-7

CDR3 protein: CASSQNLAKNIQYF
CDR3 DNA: TGTGCCAGCAGCCAAAACTTAGCCAAAAACATTCAGTACTTC
D gene: -
clone size: -
V gene: TRBV7-2
J gene: TRBJ2-4

CDR3 protein: CASSELERIGELFF
CDR3 DNA: TGTGCCAGCAGCGAGCTTGAGAGAATCGGGGAGCTGTTTTTT
D gene: -
clone size: -
V gene: TRBV7-8
J gene: TRBJ2-2

CDR3 protein: CASTLGSAFNEQFF
CDR3 DNA: TGTGCCAGCACCCTGGGCTCGGCATTCAATGAGCAGTTCTTC
D gene: -
clone size: few
V gene: TRBV6-2/TRBV6-3
J gene: TRBJ2-1

CDR3 protein: CASSYSRGGWDQPQHF
CDR3 DNA: TGTGCCAGCAGTTACTCTCGAGGGGGCTGGGATCAGCCCCAGCATTTT
D gene: TRBD1
clone size: -
V gene: TRBV28
J gene: TRBJ1-5

CDR3 protein: CSARGQGGPPQHF
CDR3 DNA: TGCAGTGCTAGGGGGCAGGGGGGGCCGCCCCAGCATTTT
D gene: TRBD1
clone size: -
V gene: TRBV20-1
J gene: TRBJ1-5

CDR3 protein: CASSITGVDTEAFF
CDR3 DNA: TGTGCCAGCAGTATCACAGGGGTAGACACTGAAGCTTTCTTT
D gene: TRBD1
clone size: many
V gene: TRBV6-1
J gene: TRBJ1-1

CDR3 protein: CASSPRSDSNQPQHF
CDR3 DNA: TGTGCCAGCAGCCCTAGGTCAGATAGCAATCAGCCCCAGCATTTT
D gene: -
clone size: few
V gene: TRBV4-2
J gene: TRBJ1-5

CDR3 protein: CASSSTGGRANEQYF
CDR3 DNA: TGTGCCAGCAGCTCGACAGGGGGGCGCGCGAACGAGCAGTACTTC
D gene: TRBD1
clone size: few
V gene: TRBV7-9
J gene: TRBJ2-7

CDR3 protein: CASSRSGQGTQYF
CDR3 DNA: TGTGCCAGCAGTCGGAGTGGACAGGGGACCCAGTACTTC
D gene: TRBD1
clone size: -
V gene: TRBV7-8
J gene: TRBJ2-5

CDR3 protein: CASSPRRLTDTQYF
CDR3 DNA: TGTGCCAGCAGTCCCCGGAGGTTAACAGATACGCAGTATTTT
D gene: -
clone size: -
V gene: TRBV13
J gene: TRBJ2-3

CDR3 protein: CASSLDGSNSGNTIYF
CDR3 DNA: TGTGCCAGCAGCTTAGACGGCAGCAACTCTGGAAACACCATATATTTT
D gene: -
clone size: few
V gene: TRBV7-8
J gene: TRBJ1-3

CDR3 protein: CASSQETPGGTEAFF
CDR3 DNA: TGTGCCAGCAGCCAAGAGACCCCGGGAGGGACTGAAGCTTTCTTT
D gene: -
clone size: -
V gene: TRBV3-1
J gene: TRBJ1-1

CDR3 protein: CASRMGAGYTF
CDR3 DNA: TGTGCCAGCAGGATGGGGGCCGGTTACACCTTC
D gene: -
clone size: few
V gene: TRBV6-2/TRBV6-3
J gene: TRBJ1-2

CDR3 protein: CSVIQGNTEAFF
CDR3 DNA: TGCAGCGTAATACAGGGGAACACTGAAGCTTTCTTT
D gene: -
clone size: few
V gene: TRBV29-1
J gene: TRBJ1-1

CDR3 protein: CASSQAWQGVGGYTF
CDR3 DNA: TGCGCCAGCAGCCAAGCCTGGCAGGGGGTGGGAGGCTACACCTTC
D gene: TRBD1
clone size: many
V gene: TRBV4-3
J gene: TRBJ1-2

CDR3 protein: CASTRGGGTEETQYF
CDR3 DNA: TGCGCCAGCACAAGGGGCGGGGGAACGGAGGAGACCCAGTACTTC
D gene: TRBD2
clone size: -
V gene: TRBV5-1
J gene: TRBJ2-5

CDR3 protein: CASRLTGVGTDTQYF
CDR3 DNA: TGTGCCAGCAGGTTGACAGGGGTGGGCACAGATACGCAGTATTTT
D gene: TRBD1
clone size: -
V gene: TRBV12-3/TRBV12-4
J gene: TRBJ2-3

CDR3 protein: CAISEWGQNNEQFF
CDR3 DNA: TGTGCCATCAGTGAGTGGGGACAGAACAATGAGCAGTTCTTC
D gene: TRBD1
clone size: -
V gene: TRBV10-3
J gene: TRBJ2-1

CDR3 protein: CASSVDTAAQYF
CDR3 DNA: TGTGCCAGCAGCGTAGATACAGCAGCGCAGTATTTT
D gene: -
clone size: many
V gene: TRBV9
J gene: TRBJ2-3

CDR3 protein: CASSLLGLSFDEQFF
CDR3 DNA: TGCGCCAGCAGCTTGTTAGGTCTTTCCTTCGATGAGCAGTTCTTC
D gene: -
clone size: -
V gene: TRBV5-1
J gene: TRBJ2-1

CDR3 protein: CASSLSGEKLFF
CDR3 DNA: TGTGCCAGCAGCTTGTCCGGGGAAAAACTGTTTTTT
D gene: -
clone size: many
V gene: TRBV7-9
J gene: TRBJ1-4

CDR3 protein: CSVVAQTLSNQPQHF
CDR3 DNA: TGCAGCGTTGTGGCACAGACGTTAAGCAATCAGCCCCAGCATTTT
D gene: -
clone size: few
V gene: TRBV29-1
J gene: TRBJ1-5

CDR3 protein: CASGRGAVGYGYTF
CDR3 DNA: TGTGCCAGCGGGAGGGGGGCAGTGGGCTATGGCTACACCTTC
D gene: -
clone size: -
V gene: TRBV28
J gene: TRBJ1-2

CDR3 protein: CASKSGANVLTF
CDR3 DNA: TGCGCCAGCAAATCTGGGGCCAACGTCCTGACTTTC
D gene: -
clone size: many
V gene: TRBV5-1
J gene: TRBJ2-6

CDR3 protein: CASSLGAQTGFSGNQPQHF
CDR3 DNA: TGTGCCAGCAGCCTAGGGGCTCAGACAGGGTTTTCGGGCAATCAGCCCCAGCATTTT
D gene: TRBD1
clone size: -
V gene: TRBV6-4
J gene: TRBJ1-5

CDR3 protein: CASSVGHFDTDTQYF
CDR3 DNA: TGTGCCAGCAGCGTGGGACACTTTGATACAGATACGCAGTATTTT
D gene: -
clone size: -
V gene: TRBV9
J gene: TRBJ2-3

CDR3 protein: CASSFNARQAFF
CDR3 DNA: TGTGCCAGCAGTTTCAATGCCCGACAGGCTTTCTTT
D gene: -
clone size: few
V gene: TRBV12-3/TRBV12-4
J gene: TRBJ1-1

CDR3 protein: CASSGWTGDRDYGYTF
CDR3 DNA: TGTGCCAGCAGTGGATGGACAGGGGATCGGGACTATGGCTACACCTTC
D gene: TRBD1
clone size: many
V gene: TRBV27
J gene: TRBJ1-2

CDR3 protein: CASSQDGREKLFF
CDR3 DNA: TGCGCCAGCAGCCAAGATGGGAGGGAAAAACTGTTTTTT
D gene: -
clone size: few
V gene: TRBV4-3
J gene: TRBJ1-4

CDR3 protein: CASSSLPGQGISYEQYF
CDR3 DNA: TGTGCCAGCAGCTCACTGCCAGGACAGGGGATTTCCTACGAGCAGTACTTC
D gene: TRBD1
clone size: -
V gene: TRBV7-9
J gene: TRBJ2-7

CDR3 protein: CASSGRAQGDETQYF
CDR3 DNA: TGTGCCAGCAGCGGGCGGGCACAGGGGGATGAGACCCAGTACTTC
D gene: TRBD1
clone size: -
V gene: TRBV5-4
J gene: TRBJ2-5

CDR3 protein: CASSLRSPSGDETQYF
CDR3 DNA: TGTGCCAGCAGCCTCAGAAGTCCTAGCGGGGACGAGACCCAGTACTTC
D gene: TRBD2
clone size: -
V gene: TRBV3-1
J gene: TRBJ2-5

CDR3 protein: CASSLGSQPQHF
CDR3 DNA: TGTGCCAGCAGTTTAGGGAGTCAGCCCCAGCATTTT
D gene: -
clone size: many
V gene: TRBV12-3/TRBV12-4
J gene: TRBJ1-5

CDR3 protein: CASSVGQGEDTQYF
CDR3 DNA: TGCGCCAGCAGCGTGGGACAGGGGGAGGATACGCAGTATTTT
D gene: TRBD1
clone size: -
V gene: TRBV5-1
J gene: TRBJ2-3

CDR3 protein: CASSLGQDYNSPLHF
CDR3 DNA: TGTGCCAGCAGCTTAGGACAGGATTATAATTCACCCCTCCACTTT
D gene: -
clone size: many
V gene: TRBV7-6
J gene: TRBJ1-6